This TCR beta chain was found in a study of cytomegalovirus exposure and HLA in healthy donors. About the study: Earlier sequencing of 150 million to 200 million T cells yielded under 120 million unique TCR beta sequences.

Trimming cost V 4 bases and J 1 base, with 10 bases left between them. Germline CDR1 MGHDK, CDR2 SYGVNS. The CDR3 has 14 residues. PCR employed 60 Vbeta and 13 Jbeta primers. Assay used: immunoSEQ multiplex PCR; TCRdb lists only in-frame clones, some missing. The sample has roughly 100,000 clones, roughly 70% seen once; the top ten hold around 3.5%. The study's findings and limits: Excluded were some V segments that proved indistinguishable, including TRBV6-2 and TRBV6-3.

Worth noting for this clone: Its antigen is unidentified.

The genes are TRBV25-1 and TRBJ1-2; D unresolved. This sequence originates from a woman between 50 and 59 years old in good health and CMV-seronegative. Sequencing was performed on PBMCs. The CDR3 DNA follows: TGTGCCAGCAGTGGGGCCAGGATTAACTATGGCTACACCTTC. Translated, it gives CASSGARINYGYTF.